This T cell receptor (beta chain) was sequenced during a study of monozygotic twins with inflammatory bowel disease. Through template switching, UMIs that included a 6-nucleotide sample barcode were added. Reanalyzing the 5' RACE reads, TCRdb keeps one entry per CDR3 protein, without DNA. This sample's clone table lists around 230,000 distinct CDR3 sequences. Remarks on this clonotype: What it binds is unknown.

Whole-study findings and limits: Neither one strong signal nor one clonotype associated with IBD was supported. Researchers report that IBD patients shared fewer clonotypes with others than healthy twins, especially amid disease activity. Possibly because of limited power, concordant and discordant twins showed no difference in repertoire similarity.

CDR3 length equals 19 residues. Germline V gives CDR1 SEHNR, CDR2 FQNEAQ (reference sequence). The sequencing sample was made of blood. This chain uses TRBV7-9 with TRBJ1-6; TCRdb names TRBD1, which stays unverified in the absence of DNA. The origin of this receptor is a human donor with ulcerative colitis or Crohn's disease, or a healthy co-twin of an affected twin (not recorded which). CDR3 sequence: CASSRGQGPGSSYNSPLHF.